These 5 T cell receptor beta chains share one sample of origin, sequenced in a study of beta chain features in type 1 diabetes. Study results and limitations: Shorter TCRB CDR3s, moderately but significantly so, marked every one of the four CD4+ subsets in Type 1 diabetes patients.

The isolated RNA, all of it, was reverse transcribed, so expressed TCRB transcripts were what got sequenced. Sequencing used immunoSEQ multiplex PCR; TCRdb keeps in-frame clones, though not all of them. Among 500,000 to 800,000 clones listed, 9.5% to 15% were seen once. For these receptors, no antigen is known. Specimen: naive CD4+ T cells from blood. These receptors were obtained from a young man with type 1 diabetes.

This chain uses TRBV9 with TRBJ1-2; D is uncertain. The germline V and J ends were trimmed by 0 bases and 2 bases, with 8 bases remaining between them. The CDR3 runs 14 residues. Germline V CDR1 and CDR2: SGDLS, YYNGEE. The CDR3 DNA sequence: TGTGCCAGCAGCGTAGCAGGACCCAACTATGGCTACACCTTC. It codes for CASSVAGPNYGYTF. Full variable domain (missing parts from reference TRBV9 and TRBJ1-2): DSGVTQTPKHLITATGQRVTLRCSPRSGDLSVYWYQQSLDQGLQFLIQYYNGEERAKGNILERFSAQQFPDLHSELNLSSLELGDSALYFCASSVAGPNYGYTFGSGTRLTVV.

In its sample, this clone was seen a few times. The CDR3 nucleotides read TGTGCCAGCAGCTCGGGGGTCGTGAGACATAATGGCTACACCTTC. As protein: CASSSGVVRHNGYTF. This sequence joins TRBV7-2 and TRBJ1-2; D possibly corresponds to TRBD1 (5 bases). The CDR3 spans 15 residues. Germline V gene data show CDR1 as SGHTA and CDR2 as FQGNSA. V was cut by 4 bases and J by 6 bases, with 18 bases left in between.

V usage is TRBV7-2 and J usage is TRBJ1-4, with 7 bases lining up with TRBD1. Germline V gene lookup returns CDR1 SGHTA and CDR2 FQGNSA. CDR3 length: 14 residues. J lost 4 bases, V lost 3 bases, and 2 bases had no gene match. CDR3 bases: TGTGCCAGCAGCTTCAGGGGGAATAATGAAAAACTGTTTTTT. Translating it yields CASSFRGNNEKLFF.

The rearrangement joins TRBV27 to TRBJ1-4; 7 bases match TRBD1. There are 14 residues in the CDR3. V shed 6 bases, J shed 7 bases, and the junction held 8 bases outside the gene matches. Germline lookup yields CDR1 MNHEY and CDR2 SMNVEV (reference sequence). The CDR3 DNA reads TGTGCCAGCAGACACGGGACAGTTGGTGAAAAACTGTTTTTT. This translates into CASRHGTVGEKLFF.

This clone occurred a few times. This chain uses TRBV5-1 with TRBJ2-1; possibly TRBD2 for D (6 bases). Germline CDR1 and CDR2: SGHRS and YFSETQ. The CDR3 sequence is 15 residues long. V lost 4 bases, J lost 3 bases, and 14 bases lay in between. For the CDR3, the DNA is TGCGCCAGCAGCCCGACTAGGCCGGACTACAATGAGCAGTTCTTC. This translates into CASSPTRPDYNEQFF.